This T cell receptor (beta chain) was profiled in a study of human T cells and chemical hapten exposure. Overall study: Variation in per-sample TCR yields came mainly from small pooled library volume differences.

General study points: Following DPC sensitization, TCRs present above 1 in 1000 frequency showed no change.

Time point defined: healthy volunteer bleed at 2 weeks. RNA extraction used unfractionated whole blood as the source of total RNA. The CDR3 consists of 14 residues. With 0 bases removed from V and 4 bases from J, the gap between germline ends came to 9 bases. The germline V gene encodes CDR1 LGHNA and CDR2 YSLEER. In the case of this clonotype: Its antigen remains unidentified.

Separate cDNA molecules received unique molecular identifiers, which the library attached to them. Source study methods: A per-sample median of around 100,000 TCRs was observed, with a range of about 23,224 to 750,000. In TCRdb, the RACE reads were re-called with MiXCR into one record per CDR3 protein. TCRdb, not the authors, supplied the V and J calls. The sample lists about 130,000 distinct CDR3 sequences, approximately 9.1% occurring once. The chain carries TRBV4-3 and TRBJ2-5; D gene ambiguous. This receptor was obtained from a male donor in good health. Some clones in this sample may be carry-over from other donors' samples. The specimen was whole blood. DNA for the CDR3: TGCGCCAGCAGCCAAGAAGGAAGGAGAGAGACCCAGTACTTC. Amino acid sequence: CASSQEGRRETQYF.